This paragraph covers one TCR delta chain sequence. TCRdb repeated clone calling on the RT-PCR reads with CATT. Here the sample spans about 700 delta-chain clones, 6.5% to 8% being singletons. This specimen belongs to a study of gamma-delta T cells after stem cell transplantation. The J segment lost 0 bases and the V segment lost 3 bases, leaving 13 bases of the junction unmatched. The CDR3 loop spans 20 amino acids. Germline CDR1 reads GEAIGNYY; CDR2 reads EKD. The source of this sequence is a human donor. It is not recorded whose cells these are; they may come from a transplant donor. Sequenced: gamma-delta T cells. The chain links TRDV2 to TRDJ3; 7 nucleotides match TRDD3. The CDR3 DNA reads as TGTGCCTGTGACGCTATACTGGGGACATCCCGCTCCTGGGACACCCGACAGATGTTTTTC. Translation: CACDAILGTSRSWDTRQMFF.